This is a list of T cell receptor beta chains from one sample in a study of T cell responses to AZD1222 COVID-19 vaccine. The assay was immunoSEQ multiplex PCR, and TCRdb's table has in-frame clones only and misses some. The sample has approximately 130,000 clones; about 93% are singletons. The sequences come from peripheral blood, collected on day 0 of AZD1222 vaccination. The receptors here all came from an adult in good health. The CDR3 runs from the conserved cysteine through the conserved F or W. A D gene is named only where the DNA matches it firmly. Expanded clones get a size class; other rows say once, few or many, or leave the size out.

D | size | J | V | CDR3 | DNA
. | . | TRBJ1-3 | TRBV5-1 | CASSLFFPEGSGNTIYF | TGCGCCAGCAGCTTGTTTTTTCCGGAGGGCTCTGGAAACACCATATATTTT
. | . | TRBJ1-2 | TRBV10-3 | CAISPGLDYGYTF | TGTGCCATCAGTCCAGGATTGGACTATGGCTACACCTTC
. | once | TRBJ2-1 | TRBV11-3 | CASSAGWGEQFF | TGTGCCAGCAGCGCCGGGTGGGGAGAGCAGTTCTTC
. | . | TRBJ1-2 | TRBV10-3 | CAISESTALRFYGYTF | TGTGCCATCAGTGAGTCGACAGCGCTAAGGTTCTATGGCTACACCTTC
TRBD1 | . | TRBJ1-1 | TRBV28 | CASRGTGKENTEAFF | TGTGCCAGCAGGGGGACAGGGAAAGAGAACACTGAAGCTTTCTTT
. | once | TRBJ1-3 | TRBV12-5 | CASRDGNTIYF | TGTGCTAGCCGAGATGGAAACACCATATATTTT
TRBD1 | . | TRBJ2-2 | TRBV10-3 | CAISESKGAGGELFF | TGTGCCATCAGTGAGTCGAAGGGGGCTGGCGGGGAGCTGTTTTTT
. | . | TRBJ1-1 | TRBV11-2 | CASSLGAQTEAFF | TGTGCCAGCAGCTTGGGGGCGCAAACTGAAGCTTTCTTT
. | . | TRBJ2-3 | TRBV9 | CASSVDFGPIHTQYF | TGTGCCAGCAGCGTAGATTTCGGACCCATACATACGCAGTATTTT
. | . | TRBJ1-5 | TRBV3-1/TRBV3-2 | CASSPLHGNQPQHF | TGTGCCAGCAGCCCCTTACACGGCAATCAGCCCCAGCATTTT
TRBD2 | once | TRBJ2-2 | TRBV9 | CASSAGLADQYGELFF | TGTGCCAGCAGCGCGGGACTAGCGGACCAATACGGGGAGCTGTTTTTT
TRBD1 | many | TRBJ1-3 | TRBV10-3 | CAIFPGGARMGGNTIYF | TGTGCCATCTTCCCAGGGGGTGCGAGGATGGGAGGAAACACCATATATTTT
. | . | TRBJ2-5 | TRBV5-6 | CASSYQETQYF | TGTGCCAGCAGCTACCAAGAGACCCAGTACTTC
. | . | TRBJ1-4 | TRBV20-1 | CSAVQREKLFF | TGCAGTGCTGTACAACGGGAAAAACTGTTTTTT
. | . | TRBJ1-3 | TRBV7-6 | CASSARTSGNTIYF | TGTGCCAGCAGCGCCAGAACCTCTGGAAACACCATATATTTT
. | . | TRBJ1-2 | TRBV4-1 | CASSQGQDNYGYTF | TGCGCCAGCAGCCAGGGTCAAGATAACTATGGCTACACCTTC
. | . | TRBJ1-2 | TRBV5-1 | CASSPDRANYGYTF | TGCGCCAGCAGCCCGGACAGAGCTAACTATGGCTACACCTTC
. | . | TRBJ2-1 | TRBV5-1 | CASSLPEGVNEQFF | TGCGCCAGCAGCTTGCCCGAAGGGGTCAATGAGCAGTTCTTC
. | . | TRBJ2-1 | TRBV27 | CASSFRRGSDNEQFF | TGTGCCAGCAGTTTTAGAAGGGGCAGCGACAATGAGCAGTTCTTC
TRBD1 | . | TRBJ1-2 | TRBV29-1 | CSFRTGGSYGYTF | TGCAGCTTTCGGACAGGGGGAAGCTATGGCTACACCTTC
TRBD2 | . | TRBJ2-1 | TRBV19 | CASSILASGGWQFF | TGTGCCAGTAGTATTTTGGCTAGCGGGGGTTGGCAGTTCTTC
. | . | TRBJ2-7 | TRBV6-5 | CASSKQGWVEERYF | TGTGCCAGCAGTAAACAGGGATGGGTGGAAGAGCGGTACTTC
. | . | TRBJ1-1 | TRBV5-5 | CASSQRVGRTEAFF | TGTGCCAGCAGCCAGCGCGTCGGACGTACTGAAGCTTTCTTT
. | . | TRBJ1-2 | TRBV5-5 | CASSRRIQLRGGSGYTF | TGTGCCAGCAGCCGACGAATACAATTAAGAGGAGGGAGTGGCTACACCTTC
. | few | TRBJ2-1 | TRBV11-2 | CASSLRVVMNNEQFF | TGTGCCAGCAGCTTACGGGTTGTTATGAACAATGAGCAGTTCTTC
TRBD1 | . | TRBJ1-1 | TRBV5-1 | CASSLGQGRSEAFF | TGCGCCAGCAGCTTGGGACAGGGTCGGAGTGAAGCTTTCTTT
TRBD1 | . | TRBJ2-7 | TRBV11-2 | CASSLGLRTGVHEQYF | TGTGCCAGCAGCTTGGGACTGAGGACAGGGGTCCACGAGCAGTACTTC
TRBD1 | . | TRBJ1-5 | TRBV29-1 | CSVGQGMGNQPQHF | TGCAGCGTTGGACAGGGTATGGGCAATCAGCCCCAGCATTTT
. | . | TRBJ1-2 | TRBV5-1 | CASSPVAQEPPRYGYTF | TGCGCCAGCAGCCCAGTAGCTCAGGAGCCCCCTAGGTATGGCTACACCTTC
TRBD1 | . | TRBJ2-1 | TRBV5-1 | CASSFRQGRSDEQFF | TGCGCCAGCAGCTTTAGACAGGGGAGGTCCGATGAGCAGTTCTTC
. | once | TRBJ1-6 | TRBV10-3 | CAISVARDYNSPLHF | TGTGCCATCAGTGTAGCAAGGGATTATAATTCACCCCTCCACTTT
. | . | TRBJ2-4 | TRBV6-6 | CASSYGGGGSQNIQYF | TGTGCCAGCAGTTACGGGGGCGGGGGTAGCCAAAACATTCAGTACTTC
TRBD1 | . | TRBJ1-1 | TRBV19 | CASSRNEGASNTEAFF | TGTGCCAGTAGTAGAAACGAGGGGGCCTCGAACACTGAAGCTTTCTTT
. | . | TRBJ1-1 | TRBV7-2 | CASSLVSRNEAFF | TGTGCCAGCAGCTTAGTGTCGCGCAACGAAGCTTTCTTT
. | . | TRBJ1-4 | TRBV5-6 | CASSLGPVPEGEKLFF | TGTGCCAGCAGCTTGGGGCCGGTACCGGAGGGTGAAAAACTGTTTTTT
. | . | TRBJ1-1 | TRBV3-1/TRBV3-2 | CASSSLDRQNTEAFF | TGTGCCAGCAGCTCACTCGACAGGCAGAACACTGAAGCTTTCTTT
. | . | TRBJ1-2 | TRBV11-2 | CASSLGRQVYGYTF | TGTGCCAGCAGCTTAGGTCGACAGGTCTATGGCTACACCTTC
TRBD1 | . | TRBJ1-2 | TRBV6-6 | CASRGAKTGVGYGYTF | TGTGCCAGCAGAGGGGCTAAGACAGGGGTGGGCTATGGCTACACCTTC
. | . | TRBJ2-5 | TRBV5-5 | CASSTPGSGTETQYF | TGTGCCAGCAGCACGCCGGGTAGCGGTACGGAGACCCAGTACTTC
. | once | TRBJ1-2 | TRBV10-1 | CASSVLPRGDTF | TGCGCCAGCAGTGTTCTCCCCCGTGGAGACACCTTC
. | . | TRBJ1-2 | TRBV5-1 | CASSPGNLRGIYGYTF | TGCGCCAGCAGCCCCGGGAACTTGAGGGGCATCTATGGCTACACCTTC
TRBD2 | . | TRBJ2-1 | TRBV3-1/TRBV3-2 | CASSQELAGNEQFF | TGTGCCAGCAGCCAAGAGCTAGCGGGGAATGAGCAGTTCTTC
TRBD1 | . | TRBJ1-2 | TRBV6-5 | CASSSAGTGGGYTF | TGTGCCAGCAGTTCCGCGGGGACAGGTGGAGGCTACACCTTC
. | . | TRBJ2-7 | TRBV5-6 | CASSLGPGDLLEQYF | TGTGCCAGCAGCTTGGGCCCAGGGGACCTGCTCGAGCAGTACTTC
. | . | TRBJ1-2 | TRBV5-1 | CASSLDRTNYGYTF | TGCGCCAGCAGCTTGGACAGAACTAACTATGGCTACACCTTC
. | . | TRBJ2-1 | TRBV11-2 | CASSLGGASSYNEQFF | TGTGCCAGCAGCTTAGGGGGGGCTAGCTCCTACAATGAGCAGTTCTTC
TRBD2 | once | TRBJ2-7 | TRBV5-6 | CASSPGLAGSSYEQYF | TGTGCCAGCAGCCCAGGGCTAGCGGGGAGTTCTTACGAGCAGTACTTC
. | . | TRBJ1-1 | TRBV1 | CTSSQDTEAFF | TGCACCAGCAGCCAAGACACTGAAGCTTTCTTT
TRBD1 | . | TRBJ2-2 | TRBV6-2/TRBV6-3 | CASSYSKGGRNTGELFF | TGTGCCAGCAGTTACTCGAAAGGGGGCAGGAACACCGGGGAGCTGTTTTTT
TRBD1 | . | TRBJ1-1 | TRBV28 | CASSFSRDSNTEAFF | TGTGCCAGCAGTTTTTCTCGGGACAGTAACACTGAAGCTTTCTTT
TRBD1 | . | TRBJ2-3 | TRBV6-5 | CASSSGQGGQYF | TGTGCCAGCAGTTCCGGACAGGGTGGGCAGTATTTT
. | . | TRBJ1-2 | TRBV27 | CASSFGGVSYGYTF | TGTGCCAGCAGTTTCGGTGGGGTATCCTATGGCTACACCTTC
. | . | TRBJ1-2 | TRBV7-8 | CASSSDSLNYGYTF | TGTGCCAGCAGCAGTGACAGTTTAAACTATGGCTACACCTTC
. | . | TRBJ1-1 | TRBV6-5 | CASSYKGHANTEAFF | TGTGCCAGCAGTTATAAGGGACATGCGAACACTGAAGCTTTCTTT
. | . | TRBJ1-1 | TRBV6-5 | CASSYRIGEDTEAFF | TGTGCCAGCAGTTACCGTATAGGGGAGGACACTGAAGCTTTCTTT
. | . | TRBJ2-1 | TRBV5-1 | CASSLNMIAVRYNEQFF | TGCGCCAGCAGCTTGAATATGATAGCCGTACGGTACAATGAGCAGTTCTTC